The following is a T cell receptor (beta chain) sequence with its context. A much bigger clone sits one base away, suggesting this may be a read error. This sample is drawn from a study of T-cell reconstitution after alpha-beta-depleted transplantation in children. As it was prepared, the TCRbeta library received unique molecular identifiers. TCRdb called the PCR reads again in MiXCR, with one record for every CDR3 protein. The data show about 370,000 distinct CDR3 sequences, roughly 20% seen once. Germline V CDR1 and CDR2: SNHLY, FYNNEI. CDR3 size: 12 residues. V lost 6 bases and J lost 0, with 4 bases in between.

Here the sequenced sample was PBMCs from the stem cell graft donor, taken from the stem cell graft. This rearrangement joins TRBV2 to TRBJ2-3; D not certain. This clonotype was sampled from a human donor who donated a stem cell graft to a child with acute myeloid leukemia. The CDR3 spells CASRVSTDTQYF. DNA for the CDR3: TGTGCCAGCAGGGTGAGCACAGATACGCAGTATTTT.